A selection of T cell receptor beta chains follows, all from one sample in a study of a mutant IDH1 vaccine in newly diagnosed glioma. Profiled with immunoSEQ multiplex PCR; TCRdb holds only in-frame clones, not every one. The sample has 60,000 or so clones; around four fifths are singletons. Their antigens remain unidentified. The specimen comprised PBMCs, sampled from a glioma patient whose treatment included an IDH1 peptide vaccine. The receptors here all came from a woman between 45 and 60 years old with glioma. Each CDR3 is given with its conserved first and last residue. The D gene is left open where the match is weak. Size tells how often a clone was seen (once, few, many) or the class of an expanded clone, and some rows leave it out.

>-|-|TRBJ1-4|TRBV5-8
CASSYQGSYDEKLFF
TGTGCCAGCAGCTACCAGGGGTCCTATGACGAAAAACTGTTTTTT
>-|TRBD1|TRBJ2-3|TRBV7-2
CASSLVPQGADTQYF
TGTGCCAGCAGCTTAGTTCCCCAGGGGGCGGATACGCAGTATTTT
>-|-|TRBJ1-6|TRBV13
CASSLGAGNRSPLHF
TGTGCCAGCAGCTTAGGGGCAGGGAATAGGTCACCCCTCCACTTT
>-|-|TRBJ1-5|TRBV9
CASSEGGDSNQPQHF
TGTGCCAGCAGCGAGGGGGGGGACAGCAATCAGCCCCAGCATTTT
>-|TRBD1|TRBJ1-1|TRBV14
CASSRQGLNTEAFF
TGTGCCAGCAGCCGACAGGGTTTGAACACTGAAGCTTTCTTT
>-|TRBD1|TRBJ2-5|TRBV9
CASSGGQGVETQYF
TGTGCCAGCAGCGGGGGGCAGGGGGTTGAGACCCAGTACTTC
>-|-|TRBJ1-1|TRBV6-5
CASLSGVRTEAFF
TGTGCCTCCCTCTCAGGGGTTAGGACTGAAGCTTTCTTT
>-|-|TRBJ2-7|TRBV25-1
CASSDSGPGQYF
TGTGCCAGCAGTGATTCCGGGCCGGGACAGTACTTC
>once|-|TRBJ1-1|TRBV21-1
CASSTGREIEGEAFF
TGTGCCAGCAGCACGGGGAGGGAGATTGAAGGGGAGGCTTTCTTT
>-|-|TRBJ1-1|TRBV11-2
CASSPKGTEAFF
TGTGCCAGCAGCCCGAAGGGGACTGAAGCTTTCTTT
>once|-|TRBJ2-7|TRBV5-1
CASSLNRESYEQYF
TGCGCCAGCAGCTTGAACAGGGAGTCCTACGAGCAGTACTTC
>-|TRBD1|TRBJ2-5|TRBV6-5
CASSYSWAGGQETQYF
TGTGCCAGCAGTTACTCGTGGGCAGGGGGCCAAGAGACCCAGTACTTC
>few|-|TRBJ1-2|TRBV7-2
CASSLEQSGGGYTF
TGTGCCAGCAGCTTAGAACAGTCGGGAGGTGGCTACACCTTC
>-|-|TRBJ1-1|TRBV5-6
CASSFGPMNTEAFF
TGTGCCAGCAGCTTCGGGCCGATGAACACTGAAGCTTTCTTT
>-|-|TRBJ2-3|TRBV2
CASTASVNTDTQYF
TGTGCCAGCACAGCTAGCGTCAACACAGATACGCAGTATTTT
>-|TRBD2|TRBJ2-1|TRBV18
CASSPFSGDGGEQFF
TGTGCCAGCTCACCCTTTAGCGGGGACGGAGGTGAGCAGTTCTTC
>-|-|TRBJ1-2|TRBV4-2
CASSHSSNQRHRAQANYGYTF
TGTGCCAGCAGCCATTCAAGTAACCAGCGTCACCGGGCCCAAGCTAACTATGGCTACACCTTC
>-|-|TRBJ2-7|TRBV9
CASSVGGSSYEQYF
TGTGCCAGCAGCGTAGGAGGTTCCTCCTACGAGCAGTACTTC
>-|TRBD2|TRBJ2-1|TRBV15
CATSRDMSGGPLGGGEQFF
TGTGCCACCAGCAGAGATATGAGCGGGGGCCCCCTCGGGGGTGGTGAGCAGTTCTTC
>-|TRBD1|TRBJ1-2|TRBV30
CAWAQGASYGYTF
TGTGCCTGGGCCCAGGGGGCGAGCTATGGCTACACCTTC
>-|-|TRBJ1-1|TRBV10-1
CASSEFPGSGGTEAFF
TGCGCCAGCAGTGAGTTCCCAGGGTCGGGGGGCACTGAAGCTTTCTTT